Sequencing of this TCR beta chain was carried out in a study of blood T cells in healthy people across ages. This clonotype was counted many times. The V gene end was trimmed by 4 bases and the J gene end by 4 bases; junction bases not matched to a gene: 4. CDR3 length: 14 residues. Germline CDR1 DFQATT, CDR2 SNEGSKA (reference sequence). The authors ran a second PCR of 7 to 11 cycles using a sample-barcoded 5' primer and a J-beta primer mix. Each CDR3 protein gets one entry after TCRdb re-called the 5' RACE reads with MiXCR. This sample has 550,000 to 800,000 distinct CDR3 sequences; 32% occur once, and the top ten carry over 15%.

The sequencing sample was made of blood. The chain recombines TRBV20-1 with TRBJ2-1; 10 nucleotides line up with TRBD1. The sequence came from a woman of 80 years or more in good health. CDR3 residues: CSAMTGGLYNEQFF. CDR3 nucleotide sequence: TGCAGTGCTATGACAGGGGGCCTTTACAATGAGCAGTTCTTC.